This T cell receptor (beta chain) was recorded in a study of T cells in Graves' hyperthyroidism and ophthalmopathy (dated by TCRdb to about 2019). Study-level background: Peripheral blood was collected at initial diagnosis, before any treatment. Following sampling, methimazole starting at 30 mg daily was given to hyperthyroidism patients, and high-dose intravenous methylprednisolone was given to ophthalmopathy patients. The 80 to 100 discovery patients were randomly divided into training and test sets at a 7:3 ratio. TCR Vbeta CDR3 sequencing of fewer than 150 peripheral blood samples (43 ophthalmopathy, over 70 hyperthyroidism and about 17 progressor patients) is reported in the paper. An independent validation cohort of about 19 hyperthyroidism patients and 17 patients who later progressed to ophthalmopathy tested prospective prediction of ophthalmopathy. To identify TCR V-J signatures that set the groups apart, the researchers used a discovery cohort of 90 to 100 patients, made up of 40 to 45 with Graves' ophthalmopathy and some 56 with stable Graves' hyperthyroidism. Thyroid tissue and blood T-cell repertoires from about six Graves' hyperthyroidism patients were also compared in the study.

The TCR beta CDR3 regions were amplified from RNA transcripts. The TCR CDR3 was subjected to a first round of RT-PCR using the HTBI primer set and the Qiagen OneStep RT-PCR kit. Libraries were constructed in a second round of multiplex PCR, after which size selection and purification were carried out. Libraries were sequenced paired-end with 100 bp reads on an Illumina HiSeq2000. In the source study's methods: SOAPnuke was used to process the raw data, throwing out any read that contained adapters or uncalled bases, had a mean Phred below 15, or lacked an exact constant-primer or identifier match. High-quality paired reads were merged using COPE v1.2.5, and each unique nucleotide sequence was defined as a clonotype. MiTCR v1.1 was used to align clonotypes to the IMGT TRBV, TRBD and TRBJ reference segments. Analysis was restricted to V-J combinations with a frequency above 0.0001, which covered just over 98% of repertoires. The TCS score was defined as the ratio of F50 (clonal expansion) to E x V (chaos), calculated using BLOSUM62-based TCRdist between CDR3 peptides within each V-J. Welch's t-statistics and random forest reduced roughly 540 V-J features to roughly 13, which were used in a naive Bayes classifier (R e1071). TCRdb trimmed the raw reads at Q25, called clones with MiXCR and kept productive beta chains. Duplicate CDR3 protein sequences are folded into a single record with the most common DNA and genes. The V and J calls reflect TCRdb's pipeline rather than the authors' work. The sample contains a few hundred thousand distinct CDR3 sequences, approximately 16% of them found a single time. 25% to 35% of the sample rests with the top ten.

The sample holds many counts of this clonotype. Its cognate antigen has yet to be identified. No much larger clone is present one base from it, and per-base qualities are unavailable. Taken from cysteine to phenylalanine, the CDR3 has 14 residues. The kept DNA is CDR3 alone, 42 bases in frame from the first base. Deletion took 1 base off V and 5 bases off J, with a span of 12 bases between the germline ends. Looking up the germline V gene yields CDR1 SGHDT and CDR2 YYEEEE. The paper as a whole reports these results and caveats: No statistical method was used to set the sample size in advance, and investigators knew the group allocation. A model built on a 13 V-J signature distinguished ophthalmopathy from stable hyperthyroidism, reaching roughly 88% sensitivity and 81.08% specificity in cross-validation and 80%/75% in testing. Blood samples also contained most of the expanded thyroid clonotypes (frequency above 0.001), which suggests that blood repertoires may reflect thyroid immune responses. In validation, the model predicted progression to ophthalmopathy a median of about 6.8 months before onset, with approximately 68% sensitivity and roughly 72% specificity.

Ophthalmopathy patients had moderately to severely active disease, Clinical Activity Score of at least 3, NOSPECS grade of at least 4, and duration under 3 months. Patients with uncontrolled infections, other autoimmune diseases, pregnancy or lactation were excluded. Diagnoses were established on the basis of clinical symptoms, serum thyroxine and TRAb, thyroid ultrasound, and orbital computed tomography. PBMCs were separated from approximately 9.9 ml of fresh peripheral blood using Ficoll-Paque density gradient centrifugation. Trizol reagent was used to extract total RNA, and RNA quality was then checked on an Agilent 2100 Bioanalyzer.

The chain couples TRBV5-6 to TRBJ2-5, with the D call perhaps TRBD1 or TRBD2, each one matching 5 bases. This clonotype was sampled from a woman aged 25 to 39 with Graves' ophthalmopathy. The sequencing input was blood. The CDR3 sequence is CASSLKPGTETQYF. The DNA sequence is TGTGCCAGCAGCTTGAAGCCCGGGACGGAGACCCAGTACTTC.